These 28 T cell receptor beta chains share one sample of origin, sequenced in a study of neoadjuvant nivolumab and ipilimumab in lung cancer. Sequencing was performed with immunoSEQ multiplex PCR; in TCRdb, only in-frame clones are kept and a portion is missing. Found here are about 26,000 clones, approximately 78% of them singletons; the top ten hold about 9%. This specimen was tumor tissue, taken after neoadjuvant nivolumab, alone or with ipilimumab, at or shortly before surgery. These TCRs come from an adult with non-small cell lung cancer.

The CDR3 coding sequence is TGTGCCAGCAGCCCGACAGGGAACTATGGCTACACCTTC. Translation: CASSPTGNYGYTF. This chain joins TRBV6-5 and TRBJ1-2; 7 bases match TRBD1. Per the germline V gene, CDR1 is MNHEY and CDR2 is SVGAGI. V shed 6 bases and J 2 bases; nucleotides not matched to a gene: 3. CDR3 length equals 13 residues.

J is TRBJ2-1 and V is TRBV18, with a weak D call TRBD2 (5 bases). Trimming left V 3 bases short and J 1 base short, with 10 bases between. Germline-derived CDR1 and CDR2 are KGHSH and LQKENI. The CDR3 runs to 15 residues. In nucleotides, the CDR3 is TGTGCCAGCTCACCCTTTCCGGGATCCTACAATGAGCAGTTCTTC. Its protein is CASSPFPGSYNEQFF.

The genes are TRBV29-1 and TRBJ2-5; tentatively, D is TRBD1 or TRBD2 (5 bases each). Germline CDR1 SQVTM, CDR2 ANQGSEA. The CDR3 contains 13 residues. Between the trimmed V and J ends, which lost 5 bases and 0 bases, there was a span of 10 bases. This chain's CDR3 is CSVRGRNQETQYF. The CDR3 coding sequence is TGCAGCGTTAGGGGACGTAACCAAGAGACCCAGTACTTC.

The chain carries TRBV6-5 and TRBJ1-2; D is unresolved. The CDR3 length is 15 residues. Per the germline V gene, CDR1 is MNHEY and CDR2 is SVGAGI. V lost 6 bases and J 8 bases, leaving 22 bases between the germline ends. In DNA, the CDR3 is TGTGCCAGCAGCCCCGATTTATGGGGAAGCAGCGGCTACACCTTC. Encoded protein: CASSPDLWGSSGYTF.

The chain couples TRBV10-2 to TRBJ2-6, with 11 bases identical to TRBD2. Germline V gives CDR1 WSHSY, CDR2 SAAADI. The CDR3 is made up of 18 amino acids. V gave up 4 bases and J gave up 0 bases; unmatched junction bases: 5. CDR3 in DNA: TGCGCCAGCAGTGCTACCGGGACTAGCGGCTCTGGGGCCAACGTCCTGACTTTC. This translates into CASSATGTSGSGANVLTF.

The chain carries TRBV6-1 and TRBJ2-7; 7 nucleotides agree with TRBD1. This CDR3 has 18 amino acids. Losses at the gene ends were 0 bases for V and 1 base for J; bases not matched to a gene: 12. Germline V gene sequence: CDR1 MNHNS, CDR2 SASEGT. CDR3 in amino acids: CASSEAPGTVLISYEQYF. Written as DNA, the CDR3 is TGTGCCAGCAGTGAAGCCCCCGGGACAGTTCTAATTTCCTACGAGCAGTACTTC.

This clone was recorded a few times. This CDR3 reads CASSLRTGKSYTF. The CDR3 nucleotides read TGTGCCAGCAGCTTAAGGACAGGGAAGAGCTACACCTTC. V and J are TRBV7-4 and TRBJ1-2, with 8 nucleotides matching TRBD1. Unmatched junction bases numbered 5, after V lost 2 bases and J lost 9 bases. This CDR3 region has 13 residues. CDR1 and CDR2 (germline): SGHVT, SQSDAQ.

The chain has TRBV6-5 and TRBJ1-1; unclear D gene. CDR3 size: 14 residues. Germline CDR1 MNHEY, CDR2 SVGAGI. With 7 bases removed from V and 0 bases from J, the gap between germline ends came to 12 bases. Here the CDR3 reads CASMVYNLNTEAFF. The CDR3, as DNA: TGTGCCAGCATGGTCTATAACCTGAACACTGAAGCTTTCTTT.

The rearrangement links TRBV7-9 to TRBJ1-3; D gene uncertain. The ends were cut back, 1 base at V and 4 bases at J, with 2 bases in the middle. CDR1 is SEHNR, CDR2 FQNEAQ, per germline (reference sequence). CDR3 size: 12 residues. CDR3 in DNA: TGTGCCAGCAGCTTAGTAGGAAACACCATATATTTT. Translated: CASSLVGNTIYF.

With respect to this clone: Other DNA variants within this sample encode the same CDR3. The J gene is TRBJ2-7, the V gene TRBV11-1; a weak D match, TRBD2 (5 bases). This CDR3 is built from 13 residues. The germline gives CDR1 SGHAT, CDR2 FQDESV (reference sequence). V dropped 4 bases and J dropped 6 bases, with 13 bases sitting between them. CDR3 in amino acids: CASSWVDSGEQYF. The CDR3 DNA reads as TGTGCCAGCAGCTGGGTGGACTCAGGCGAGCAGTACTTC. The full variable domain, in which reference TRBV11-1 and TRBJ2-7 provide the parts outside the CDR3, is EAEVAQSPRYKITEKSQAVAFWCDPISGHATLYWYRQILGQGPELLVQFQDESVVDDSQLPKDRFSAERLKGVDSTLKIQPAELGDSAMYLCASSWVDSGEQYFGPGTRLTVT.

The sample holds one count of this clone. This rearrangement joins TRBV7-9 to TRBJ2-1; D is possibly TRBD1 (5 bases). This CDR3 region has 12 residues. V was shortened by 3 bases and J by 6 bases, with 6 bases between the two germline ends. Germline loops: CDR1 SEHNR, CDR2 FQNEAQ (reference sequence). The CDR3 spells CASSLDTNEQFF. CDR3 DNA: TGTGCCAGCAGCTTGGACACCAATGAGCAGTTCTTC.

This clone has more than one count but fewer than ten. This sequence joins TRBV5-5 and TRBJ2-1, with D possibly TRBD1 on 6 matching bases. The CDR3 covers 12 residues. Trimming removed 4 bases from V and 7 bases from J, with 9 bases in between. In germline, CDR1 is SGHKS, CDR2 YYEKEE (reference sequence). The CDR3, as DNA: TGTGCCAGCAGCCCAACAGGGAATGAGCAGTTCTTC. Its protein product is CASSPTGNEQFF.

CDR3 DNA sequence: TGCGCCAGCAGCTTGCAGACAGGCACCGGGGAGCTGTTTTTT. Translation: CASSLQTGTGELFF. This rearrangement joins TRBV5-1 to TRBJ2-2, with D tentatively TRBD1 (6 bases). This CDR3 spans 14 amino acids. V lost 1 base to trimming and J lost 4 bases, with 8 bases between them. Germline CDR1 SGHRS, CDR2 YFSETQ.

The rearrangement links TRBV5-1 to TRBJ2-5; no clear D. The CDR3 length is 14 residues. V dropped 2 bases and J dropped 5 bases, with 13 bases sitting between them. Germline loops: CDR1 SGHRS, CDR2 YFSETQ. The CDR3 sequence is CASSFIGVGETQYF. CDR3 DNA: TGCGCCAGCAGCTTCATTGGGGTCGGGGAGACCCAGTACTTC.

Concerning this clone: A read error is possible here, since a much larger clone lies one base away. The gene calls are TRBV11-3 and TRBJ2-7; D gene uncertain. Germline loops: CDR1 SGHNT, CDR2 YENEEA. The V end was cut by 1 base, the J end by 5 bases, with 6 bases between. This CDR3 is built from 12 residues. The CDR3 loop is CASSLGTDEQYF. The CDR3 DNA follows: TGTGCCAGCAGCTTAGGGACCGACGAGCAGTACTTC.

The chain carries TRBV12-5 and TRBJ1-1; D is unclear. Looked up from germline, CDR1 is LGHNT and CDR2 is FRNRAP. CDR3 length: 13 amino acids. Trimming stripped 0 bases from V and 4 bases from J, with 6 bases between. CDR3 DNA sequence: TGTGCTAGTGGTTTGGTGCACAGCACTGAAGCTTTCTTT. Translation: CASGLVHSTEAFF.

V and J are TRBV28 and TRBJ1-5; a weak D match, TRBD1 (5 bases). V was shortened by 5 bases and J by 1 base, with 9 bases between the two germline ends. The CDR3 has 14 residues. Germline V gene data show CDR1 as MDHEN and CDR2 as SYDVKM. The CDR3 sequence: CASSPPGSNQPQHF. CDR3 DNA sequence: TGTGCCAGCAGTCCCCCAGGGAGCAATCAGCCCCAGCATTTT.

The chain recombines TRBV18 with TRBJ1-2; D is uncertain. Germline-derived CDR1 and CDR2 are KGHSH and LQKENI. This CDR3 region has 14 residues. V dropped 3 bases and J dropped 4 bases, with 12 bases sitting between them. The CDR3 protein is CASSPESGAYGYTF. DNA of the CDR3: TGTGCCAGCTCACCTGAATCGGGTGCCTATGGCTACACCTTC.

This clone was observed a handful of times. The V gene is TRBV7-9, the J gene TRBJ1-2, with D possibly matching TRBD1 (5 bases). This CDR3 has 12 residues. Germline CDR1 and CDR2: SEHNR and FQNEAQ (reference sequence). Trimming shortened V by 6 bases and J by 8 bases, and 13 bases separated the two germline ends. The CDR3 sequence is CASSAGSGGYTF. The CDR3 bases are TGTGCCAGCAGTGCAGGGTCCGGCGGCTACACCTTC.

The rearrangement links TRBV6-1 to TRBJ2-7, with a weak D call TRBD2 (6 bases). The CDR3 is made up of 13 amino acids. Germline V lookup: CDR1 MNHNS, CDR2 SASEGT. The ends were cut back, 7 bases at V and 4 bases at J, with 14 bases in the middle. CDR3: CASKEGYGYEQYF. Written as DNA, the CDR3 is TGTGCCAGCAAGGAGGGGTACGGGTACGAGCAGTACTTC.

By share, this clone counts as medium-sized. V gene TRBV5-1 combines with J gene TRBJ2-1; 7 nucleotides align to TRBD2. This CDR3 region has 15 residues. V was pared by 3 bases and J by 2 bases, with 5 bases of the junction left unmatched. Germline CDR1 reads SGHRS; CDR2 reads YFSETQ. This CDR3 is CASSSRDYPYNEQFF. The CDR3 DNA sequence: TGCGCCAGCAGCTCCCGGGACTACCCCTACAATGAGCAGTTCTTC.

V and J are TRBV30 and TRBJ2-1, with D uncertain. The V end was cut by 2 bases, the J end by 5 bases, with 22 bases between. The CDR3 has 17 amino acids. CDR1 is GTSNPN and CDR2 is SVGIG in the germline V gene (reference sequence). CDR3 in DNA: TGTGCCTGGAGTCTTCCAGAGGTGACAAGGCTTAACAATGAGCAGTTCTTC. It codes for CAWSLPEVTRLNNEQFF.

This clone occurred once. V usage is TRBV11-3 and J usage is TRBJ2-3, with 13 bases aligning to TRBD2. Germline loops: CDR1 SGHNT, CDR2 YENEEA. Losses at the gene ends were 5 bases for V and 5 bases for J; bases not matched to a gene: 7. The CDR3 length is 16 residues. The CDR3 sequence: CASSHGLAGEVDTQYF. CDR3 in DNA: TGTGCCAGCAGCCACGGACTAGCGGGAGAGGTAGATACGCAGTATTTT.

The genes are TRBV10-3 and TRBJ1-1; the D gene is possibly TRBD1 (5 bases). CDR1 ENHRY and CDR2 SYGVKD come from the germline V gene. The CDR3 is 16 residues long. V was trimmed by 7 bases and J by 7 bases, leaving 25 bases between them. CDR3 nucleotide sequence: TGTGCCATCATCGGTACCAGGGACGGGCGACCAGATGAAGCTTTCTTT. It is translated as CAIIGTRDGRPDEAFF.

The count of this clone is one. The gene calls are TRBV18 and TRBJ1-1, with D hard to call. V shed 6 bases and J shed 7 bases, with 9 bases lying between them. The germline CDR1 and CDR2 sequences are KGHSH and LQKENI. CDR3 length: 11 residues. CDR3 loop: CASSDHGEAFF. CDR3 bases: TGTGCCAGCTCCGATCACGGTGAAGCTTTCTTT.

The chain combines TRBV11-2 with TRBJ2-7; 8 bases map to TRBD2. The V gene's germline CDR1 is SGHAT and CDR2 FQNNGV. The CDR3 is 15 amino acids. V shed 5 bases and J 5 bases; nucleotides not matched to a gene: 11. CDR3 DNA sequence: TGTGCCAGCAGCCCCCCCAGCGGGAGTACAAACGAGCAGTACTTC. The encoded protein is CASSPPSGSTNEQYF.

The chain combines TRBV10-2 with TRBJ2-6; D is unresolved. The CDR3 is made up of 17 amino acids. V was trimmed by 10 bases and J by 0 bases, leaving 19 bases between them. The germline V gene encodes CDR1 WSHSY and CDR2 SAAADI. In nucleotides, the CDR3 is TGCGCCACCCCGTCCGGCCTCCCTCTCTCTGGGGCCAACGTCCTGACTTTC. It codes for CATPSGLPLSGANVLTF.

This chain uses TRBV30 with TRBJ2-5; the D is unclear. Germline loops: CDR1 GTSNPN, CDR2 SVGIG (reference sequence). The CDR3 is 10 amino acids. The V gene lost 5 bases and the J gene lost 3 bases, with 4 bases spanning the gap. This CDR3 is CAWREETQYF. For the CDR3, the DNA is TGTGCCTGGCGGGAAGAGACCCAGTACTTC.